This TCR beta chain was captured in a study of metastatic and nonmetastatic thyroid tumors. Overall study findings and caveats: Relative to benign nodules, malignant thyroid tumors were reportedly characterized by significantly elevated TCR beta diversity in blood and tumor.

This clone was counted at least ten times. What it binds is unknown. TCRdb reassembled clones from the PCR reads with MiXCR. The sample lists about 40,000 clones; about 10% were seen once. In germline, CDR1 is KGHSY, CDR2 FQNENV. V was shortened by 0 bases and J by 2 bases, with 7 bases between the two germline ends. The CDR3 contains 14 residues. There were no patients who had received any treatment before thyroid surgery. The sample consisted of blood. This sequence was found in a female donor with papillary thyroid cancer or a benign thyroid nodule (not recorded which). Some clones in this sample may be carry-over from other donors' samples. The chain recombines TRBV16 with TRBJ1-1; D might be TRBD1 (6 bases). The CDR3 here is CASSQSGHNTEAFF. For the CDR3, the DNA is TGTGCCAGCAGCCAATCGGGACATAACACTGAAGCTTTCTTT. Filled out from reference TRBV16 and TRBJ1-1, the complete variable domain reads GEEVAQTPKHLVRGEGQKAKLYCAPIKGHSYVFWYQQVLKNEFKFLISFQNENVFDETGMPKERFSAKCLPNSPCSLEIQATKLEDSAVYFCASSQSGHNTEAFFGQGTRLTVV.